This T cell receptor beta chain appears in the sequencing data of a study of identical twins. General study points: It was cross-sectional statistical analysis, not following the same donors, that the conclusions relied on. Weaker excess twin sharing was observed in beta out-of-frame sequences.

This CDR3 is built from 16 residues. Germline CDR1 is SSHAT and CDR2 is FNYEAQ (reference sequence). TCRdb recomputed calls from the 5' RACE reads with MiXCR, one row per CDR3 protein. The top ten hold roughly 3% of the sample, which has approximately 590,000 distinct CDR3 sequences, 7.5% to 10% seen once. This clonotype was seen more than once but under ten times. Its specificity is unknown. One junction end disagrees with the germline gene, perhaps due to a read error. The same sample was also used in a study of yellow fever vaccine responses in identical twins.

This clonotype was obtained from a woman under 30 in good health. Sequenced material: PBMCs. This chain links TRBV7-7 with TRBJ2-7; 9 positions agree with TRBD1. CDR3 sequence (DNA): TGTGCTAGCATCCTCAAGACGGGACAGGGACGATACGAGCAGTACTTC. This translates into CASILKTGQGRYEQYF.